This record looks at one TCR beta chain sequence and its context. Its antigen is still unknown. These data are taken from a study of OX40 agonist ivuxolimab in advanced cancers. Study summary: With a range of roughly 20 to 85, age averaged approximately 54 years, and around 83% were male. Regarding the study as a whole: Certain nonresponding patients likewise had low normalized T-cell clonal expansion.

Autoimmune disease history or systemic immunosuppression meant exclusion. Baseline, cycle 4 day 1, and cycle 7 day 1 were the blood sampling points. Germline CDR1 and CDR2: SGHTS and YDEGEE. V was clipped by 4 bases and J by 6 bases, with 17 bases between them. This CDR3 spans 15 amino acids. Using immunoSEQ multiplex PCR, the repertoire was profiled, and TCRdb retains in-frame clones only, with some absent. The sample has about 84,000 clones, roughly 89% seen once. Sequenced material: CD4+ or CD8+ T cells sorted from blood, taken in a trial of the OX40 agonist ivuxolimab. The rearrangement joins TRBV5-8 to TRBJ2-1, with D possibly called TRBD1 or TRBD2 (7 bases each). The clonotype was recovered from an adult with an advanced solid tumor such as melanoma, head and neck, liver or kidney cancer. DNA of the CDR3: TGTGCCAGCAGCCCCAGGGGGGGAGGGCGCAATGAGCAGTTCTTC. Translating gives CASSPRGGGRNEQFF.